This T cell receptor beta chain came from a study of technical replicates of blood from four donors. Germline assignment: CDR1 WNHNN and CDR2 SYGVQD (reference sequence). The CDR3 loop spans 15 amino acids. V lost 6 bases to trimming and J lost 6 bases; unmatched junction nucleotides: 7. Assay: immunoSEQ multiplex PCR; the TCRdb copy retains only in-frame clones and omits some. The sample has 73,000 or so clones, 90% to 95% seen once. This sequence originates from a human donor in good health. Sequencing was performed on T cells isolated from PBMCs. The chain has TRBV10-1 and TRBJ2-3; 12 nucleotides match TRBD2. CDR3 in amino acids: CASSASGGVADTQYF. Written as DNA, the CDR3 is TGCGCCAGCAGCGCTAGCGGGGGGGTGGCCGATACGCAGTATTTT.